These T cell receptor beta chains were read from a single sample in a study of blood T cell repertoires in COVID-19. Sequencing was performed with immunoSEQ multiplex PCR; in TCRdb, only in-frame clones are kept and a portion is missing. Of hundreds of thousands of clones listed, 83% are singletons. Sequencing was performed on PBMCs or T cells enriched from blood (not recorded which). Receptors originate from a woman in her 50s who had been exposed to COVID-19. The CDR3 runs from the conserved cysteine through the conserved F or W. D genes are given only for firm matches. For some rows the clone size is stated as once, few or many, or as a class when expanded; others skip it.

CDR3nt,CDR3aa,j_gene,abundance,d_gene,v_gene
TGCGCCAGCAGCTTGACAGGGGAATATGGCTACACCTTC,CASSLTGEYGYTF,TRBJ1-2,few,TRBD1,TRBV5-1
TGTGCCAGCAGCTCGGCCTACGAGCAGTACTTC,CASSSAYEQYF,TRBJ2-7,once,NA,TRBV7-9
TGTGCCTGGAGTCGACCAGGGGGTATGGGCTATGGCTACACCTTC,CAWSRPGGMGYGYTF,TRBJ1-2,few,TRBD1,TRBV30
TGTGCCAGCAGCTTAGGCCAGGGGGCAATTGTAAATGAGCAGTTCTTC,CASSLGQGAIVNEQFF,TRBJ2-1,few,TRBD1,TRBV11-1
TGTGCCAGTAGTCCTCCGGGACAGGGCGACGAGACCCAGTACTTC,CASSPPGQGDETQYF,TRBJ2-5,NA,TRBD1,TRBV19
TGCGCCAGCAGCCAAGAGGGTAATAGCGGGGCCTATGAGCAGTTCTTC,CASSQEGNSGAYEQFF,TRBJ2-1,NA,TRBD2,TRBV4-3
TGCGCCAGCAGTGAGTCGGGGGGTAGAGATACGCAGTATTTT,CASSESGGRDTQYF,TRBJ2-3,NA,NA,TRBV10-1
TGCAGCGTCCCAGGGGACACTGAAGCTTTCTTT,CSVPGDTEAFF,TRBJ1-1,NA,NA,TRBV29-1
TGTGCCAGCAGCTTGGCCCAGGGGGCAAGCTCCTACGAGCAGTACTTC,CASSLAQGASSYEQYF,TRBJ2-7,once,TRBD1,TRBV5-5
TGTGCCAGCTCACCCATCAATTCACAGGGTTGGGCTTTCTTT,CASSPINSQGWAFF,TRBJ1-1,NA,NA,TRBV18
TGTGCCAGCAGTCCTCTACAGGGGTTGAACACTGAAGCTTTCTTT,CASSPLQGLNTEAFF,TRBJ1-1,NA,TRBD1,TRBV2
TGTGCCTCCGGGACAGGGATCTCGGAGACCCAGTACTTC,CASGTGISETQYF,TRBJ2-5,NA,TRBD1,TRBV30
TGTGCCAGCAGTTCCCGACAGGGACACACAGATACGCAGTATTTT,CASSSRQGHTDTQYF,TRBJ2-3,NA,TRBD1,TRBV28
TGTGCCAGCAGCCTTAGACAGGCCACTGAAGCTTTCTTT,CASSLRQATEAFF,TRBJ1-1,NA,NA,TRBV7-9
TGTGCCAGCAGTGAAGGGCAGGGGTTAGGGTATGGCTACACCTTC,CASSEGQGLGYGYTF,TRBJ1-2,NA,NA,TRBV2
TGCAGTGTTTACACAGGGTCTGGCTACACCTTC,CSVYTGSGYTF,TRBJ1-2,NA,NA,TRBV20-1
TGTGCCTTTAGGACAGGGGGTTCCACTGAAGCTTTCTTT,CAFRTGGSTEAFF,TRBJ1-1,NA,TRBD1,TRBV30
TGTGCTAGTGGCCTGACAGGGTCAAGCGAAAAACTGTTTTTT,CASGLTGSSEKLFF,TRBJ1-4,NA,TRBD1,TRBV12-5
TGTGCCAGCAGTGAAGAAGGGGCTTTGGTCGGTGCGAACAATGAGCAGTTCTTC,CASSEEGALVGANNEQFF,TRBJ2-1,few,NA,TRBV2
TGTGCCACCAGTGACCCTCCCCGGGGACAGGGGGCAACAGATACGCAGTATTTT,CATSDPPRGQGATDTQYF,TRBJ2-3,NA,TRBD1,TRBV24-1
TGTGCCAGCTCACCGAACAGGGGCACCGGGGAGCTGTTTTTT,CASSPNRGTGELFF,TRBJ2-2,NA,TRBD1,TRBV18
TGTGCCAGCAGCCTGATGGGGGGCGGGGAGCTGTTTTTT,CASSLMGGGELFF,TRBJ2-2,NA,NA,TRBV11-2
TGTGCCAGCAGCTTTGAGGGGGGGCTACGAGAAGCTTTCTTT,CASSFEGGLREAFF,TRBJ1-1,NA,NA,TRBV7-9
TGTGCCATCAGTGACCCCCGGACAGGGCAAATGACCGGGGAGCTGTTTTTT,CAISDPRTGQMTGELFF,TRBJ2-2,NA,TRBD1,TRBV10-3
TGCGCCAGCGGGGCTAGCGGGGCCGGGGAGCTGTTTTTT,CASGASGAGELFF,TRBJ2-2,many,TRBD2,TRBV5-1
TGTGCCAGCAGTTACATGTATCGGGGAAGTCCCCTCCACTTT,CASSYMYRGSPLHF,TRBJ1-6,NA,NA,TRBV6-6
TGTGCCAGCAGCTTAGAGAGGAACACTGAAGCTTTCTTT,CASSLERNTEAFF,TRBJ1-1,NA,NA,TRBV11-3
TGTGCCAGCAGTTTGGCGGGTTCCTACGAGCAGTACTTC,CASSLAGSYEQYF,TRBJ2-7,NA,NA,TRBV12-3/TRBV12-4
TGCGCCAGCAGCCACGGGGACACCAACACCGGGGAGCTGTTTTTT,CASSHGDTNTGELFF,TRBJ2-2,NA,NA,TRBV4-1
TGTGCCATCAGTGGGACATTTGAAGCTTTCTTT,CAISGTFEAFF,TRBJ1-1,NA,NA,TRBV10-3
TGTGCCAGCAGTCCAAGGTGGAGCGGGAATGAGCAGTTCTTC,CASSPRWSGNEQFF,TRBJ2-1,once,NA,TRBV6-5
TGTGCCAGCAGCTTAAGGACAGGCGTTTTGGACACTGAAGCTTTCTTT,CASSLRTGVLDTEAFF,TRBJ1-1,NA,TRBD1,TRBV11-2
TGTGCCAGCAGTTTCTCAGGGAAGAAGGACACTGAAGCTTTCTTT,CASSFSGKKDTEAFF,TRBJ1-1,NA,NA,TRBV28
TGTGCCAGCGAGATTACAGGAACCACTGAAGCTTTCTTT,CASEITGTTEAFF,TRBJ1-1,NA,NA,TRBV2
TGTGCCAGCATCCGGCCGGGACTCCTACCCGAGCAGTACTTC,CASIRPGLLPEQYF,TRBJ2-7,NA,NA,TRBV6-5
TGTGCCAGTACTCGGGGAGGCTATAATTCACCCCTCCACTTT,CASTRGGYNSPLHF,TRBJ1-6,NA,NA,TRBV19
TGTGCCAGCAGCTTAGGTAGTAGCGGGGGTGTTGAGCAGTTCTTC,CASSLGSSGGVEQFF,TRBJ2-1,NA,TRBD2,TRBV7-9
TGTGCCACCAGCTCATGGAGGGGCTTAGAAAATACGCAGTATTTT,CATSSWRGLENTQYF,TRBJ2-3,NA,NA,TRBV15
TGTGCCAGTAGGGACAGGGGACGCCCGTCTGGTGAAAAACTGTTTTTT,CASRDRGRPSGEKLFF,TRBJ1-4,NA,TRBD1,TRBV19
TGTGCCAGCAGCTCGGCCCTGGTCGGGGAGACCCAGTACTTC,CASSSALVGETQYF,TRBJ2-5,NA,NA,TRBV6-2/TRBV6-3
TGTGCCAGCAGCGTAGGGACAGGCCGGGACTTCTATGGCTACACCTTC,CASSVGTGRDFYGYTF,TRBJ1-2,NA,TRBD1,TRBV9
TGTGCCAGCAGCGCAAGGGCCGTACAACGGGAGAACACTGAAGCTTTCTTT,CASSARAVQRENTEAFF,TRBJ1-1,NA,NA,TRBV14
TGTGCCAGCAGTCCGGGGGAAACGAACACTGAAGCTTTCTTT,CASSPGETNTEAFF,TRBJ1-1,NA,NA,TRBV6-5
TGTGCCACGCGACAGGAGATGAACACTGAAGCTTTCTTT,CATRQEMNTEAFF,TRBJ1-1,NA,NA,TRBV5-4
TGTGCCAGCAGCTTGGGTCTCCTGCGGGATGAGCAGTTCTTC,CASSLGLLRDEQFF,TRBJ2-1,once,NA,TRBV5-4
TGCGCCAGCAGTGCAGGGTCCCGAACTAATGAAAAACTGTTTTTT,CASSAGSRTNEKLFF,TRBJ1-4,NA,NA,TRBV10-2
TGTGCCAGCAGCCAAGTACGAGGGGGTTCCATATATTTT,CASSQVRGGSIYF,TRBJ1-3,NA,NA,TRBV14
TGTGCCAGCAGTTACTCGAATAGCGCCCCCGCCAGGAGCTATGGCTACACCTTC,CASSYSNSAPARSYGYTF,TRBJ1-2,NA,NA,TRBV6-2/TRBV6-3
TGTGCCAGCAGTTACGTACGGGTCAGCAGAGATCAGCCCCAGCATTTT,CASSYVRVSRDQPQHF,TRBJ1-5,NA,NA,TRBV28
TGTGCCAGCAGCTTTGGGGGGGCGGGGGAGACCCAGTACTTC,CASSFGGAGETQYF,TRBJ2-5,NA,NA,TRBV7-6
TGTGCCAGCAGCTCACTAGCGGGGTTGAGCACAGATACGCAGTATTTT,CASSSLAGLSTDTQYF,TRBJ2-3,NA,TRBD2,TRBV5-4
TGTGCCACCAGCAGAGATGGGGCGAACCGCCGGTATGGCTACACCTTC,CATSRDGANRRYGYTF,TRBJ1-2,many,NA,TRBV15
TGTGCCAGCAGCTCCTTCGGGGGGACATTCTATGGCTACACCTTC,CASSSFGGTFYGYTF,TRBJ1-2,NA,NA,TRBV7-8